The 8 T cell receptor beta chains below all came from one sample that was sequenced in a study of CD8 T cells in ankylosing spondylitis. Each CDR3 protein is one row after TCRdb ran MiXCR on the 5' RACE reads. The data show under 300,000 distinct CDR3 sequences, with around 10% seen just once and 6% to 8% held by the top ten. Sequencing used blood, either unsorted or a sorted T cell fraction (not recorded which). These receptors were taken from a male donor with ankylosing spondylitis or in good health (not recorded which).

This clonotype showed up many times. The V call is TRBV20-1, the J call TRBJ2-7, with 10 bases lining up with TRBD2. The ends lost 5 bases at V and 3 bases at J; junction bases unmatched: 1. This CDR3 spans 12 amino acids. Germline lookup yields CDR1 DFQATT and CDR2 SNEGSKA (reference sequence). CDR3: CSARTSGYEQYF. CDR3 in DNA: TGCAGTGCTCGGACTAGCGGCTACGAGCAGTACTTC.

This clonotype came up many times. This CDR3 is CASSVARGVQPQHF. The DNA of the CDR3 is TGTGCCAGCAGTGTTGCCAGGGGTGTTCAGCCCCAGCATTTT. The J gene is TRBJ1-5, the V gene TRBV2, with TRBD1 as a possible D gene (6 bases). CDR3 length: 14 amino acids. V dropped 4 bases and J dropped 6 bases, with 13 bases sitting between them. The germline gives CDR1 SNHLY, CDR2 FYNNEI. Drawing the rest from reference TRBV2 and TRBJ1-5, the complete variable domain is EPEVTQTPSHQVTQMGQEVILRCVPISNHLYFYWYRQILGQKVEFLVSFYNNEISEKSEIFDDQFSVERPDGSNFTLKIRSTKLEDSAMYFCASSVARGVQPQHFGDGTRLSIL.

This clonotype was counted a few times. The chain joins TRBV2 to TRBJ1-4, with a tentative D call TRBD1 (6 bases). Germline V CDR1 and CDR2: SNHLY, FYNNEI. Deletions cut 6 bases from V and 6 bases from J, with 17 bases between. This CDR3 is 15 amino acids long. The CDR3 is CASRTSRGADEKLFF. CDR3 sequence (DNA): TGTGCCAGCAGAACGTCGAGGGGGGCAGATGAAAAACTGTTTTTT.

This clonotype was detected ten times or more. This chain uses TRBV5-1 with TRBJ1-2, with D possibly matching TRBD1 (5 bases). V lost 5 bases to trimming and J lost 4 bases, with 21 bases between them. CDR1 and CDR2 from the germline V gene are SGHRS and YFSETQ. This CDR3 is built from 16 residues. The CDR3 DNA reads TGCGCCAGCAGACCCTGGACAACTGCATTTGGCTATGGCTACACCTTC. As protein: CASRPWTTAFGYGYTF.

This clonotype has ten or more counts. The chain carries TRBV4-2 and TRBJ2-5; D possibly corresponds to TRBD2 (6 bases). Germline loops: CDR1 LGHNA, CDR2 YNFKEQ. Trimming pared 0 bases from V and 2 bases from J, leaving 16 bases between. The CDR3 is made up of 17 amino acids. The CDR3 DNA follows: TGTGCCAGCAGCCAAGAGGGTGGGGGACTGCGACAAGAGACCCAGTACTTC. Protein sequence: CASSQEGGGLRQETQYF.

This clonotype was seen more than once but under ten times. The genes are TRBV2 and TRBJ2-2; D is possibly TRBD2 (6 bases). V dropped 9 bases and J dropped 6 bases, with 20 bases sitting between them. CDR3 size: 15 residues. Germline CDR1 SNHLY, CDR2 FYNNEI. The CDR3 reads CASRRSRGGSGELFF. The CDR3 DNA reads as TGTGCCAGTCGTAGGTCCCGAGGAGGGTCCGGGGAGCTGTTTTTT. Using reference TRBV2 and TRBJ2-2 for the parts outside the CDR3, the full variable domain is EPEVTQTPSHQVTQMGQEVILRCVPISNHLYFYWYRQILGQKVEFLVSFYNNEISEKSEIFDDQFSVERPDGSNFTLKIRSTKLEDSAMYFCASRRSRGGSGELFFGEGSRLTVL.

This clonotype appeared many times. The chain joins TRBV4-2 to TRBJ2-7; D gene unclear. The CDR3 is 14 amino acids. The germline V gene encodes CDR1 LGHNA and CDR2 YNFKEQ. V was pared by 0 bases and J by 5 bases, with 11 bases between. In DNA, the CDR3 is TGTGCCAGCAGCCAAGAACGGGTTAGGGACGAGCAGTACTTC. Translation gives CASSQERVRDEQYF.

This chain links TRBV27 with TRBJ1-6; D is perhaps TRBD1 (5 bases). The CDR3 is made up of 14 amino acids. Trimming left V 6 bases short and J 2 bases short, with 8 bases between. From germline, CDR1 is MNHEY and CDR2 SMNVEV (reference sequence). The CDR3 nucleotides read TGTGCCAGCAGCGACAGAGCCTATAATTCACCCCTCCACTTT. Its protein product is CASSDRAYNSPLHF.